Detailed here is one T cell receptor beta chain. Its antigen is as yet unknown. Adult donors, all healthy and HIV-negative, had no recent acute infections or vaccinations. This sample was included in a study of shared clonotypes between healthy human individuals. Germline V gives CDR1 SGHAT, CDR2 FQNNGV. The V and J ends lost 8 bases and 3 bases, in that order; junction bases with no gene match: 3. The CDR3 consists of 12 residues. Overall study results and limits: Having only a few donors restricted how much genetic and exposure-history diversity was captured.

At a deep level, the assay was run. Sequencing used immunoSEQ multiplex PCR; TCRdb keeps in-frame clones, though not all of them. The sample carries 2 million to 3 million clones, approximately 93% recorded once. The clonotype originates from a young man in good health. Some clones in this sample may be carry-over from other donors' samples. The material sequenced was naive CD4+ T cells from PBMCs. Specified subset: CD45RA+ positively selected. The chain links TRBV11-2 to TRBJ1-2; 7 nucleotides line up with TRBD1. The CDR3 DNA reads as TGTGCCAGCGCGACAGGGCACTATGGCTACACCTTC. Translating gives CASATGHYGYTF.